This TCR beta chain was obtained from a study of shared clonotypes between healthy human individuals. Donors included only healthy HIV-negative adults lacking recent acute infections or vaccinations. This CDR3 has 13 residues. The V end lost 4 bases, the J end lost 0 bases, and 6 bases lay between the germline ends. The germline V gene encodes CDR1 MRHNA and CDR2 SNTAGT. Points on this clone: Its antigen is as yet unknown. Other DNA sequences in this specimen translate into the identical CDR3.

Sorted subsets were amplified in replicate PCRs using 150 to 250 ng DNA, tens of thousands of T cell genomes. TCRdb keeps only in-frame clones here, not all; method: immunoSEQ multiplex PCR. The table lists around 2.1 million clones, approximately 96% of them singletons. Broader study findings: Estimated richness was generally greater in naive than memory subsets. Compared with clonotypes that all four donors shared, non-shared clonotypes had lower generation probabilities.

This receptor was taken from a man aged 18 to 29 in good health. The sample comprised naive CD4+ T cells sorted from blood. The sample's subset: CD45RA+ positively selected. V usage is TRBV6-4 and J usage is TRBJ1-2, with D uncertain. CDR3 in DNA: TGTGCCAGCAGTGTAACAGCTAACTATGGCTACACCTTC. It yields the protein CASSVTANYGYTF.